The clone carrying this TCR beta chain occurred once. In the original workflow: Estimation of nucleated cell counts was performed using reference gene primer amplification. The table came from immunoSEQ multiplex PCR; TCRdb's copy has only in-frame clones and leaves some out. The V and J calls and the clone size are those of that table, but D and trimming were determined from the DNA. Counted here are several thousand clones, roughly 85% occurring once; the ten biggest clones make up roughly 8%. This sample stems from a study of blood T cell repertoires in COVID-19. Study in general: Samples taken during acute and convalescent COVID-19 were collected in the United States, Italy and Spain. The cDNA or gDNA used as material had been derived from T cells, B-cell-depleted T cells, or PBMCs.

The TCR sequence derives from a human donor in a cohort sampled during active COVID-19. Specimen: peripheral blood.

The CDR3 sequence is CASSFGRGSRGTGELFF. CDR3 DNA: TGTGCCAGCAGTTTTGGCAGGGGATCTCGGGGCACCGGGGAGCTGTTTTTT. The rearrangement uses TRBV27 and TRBJ2-2; D is possibly TRBD1 (6 bases). This CDR3 contains 17 residues. V gave up 3 bases and J gave up 4 bases, with 18 bases separating them. Germline assignment: CDR1 MNHEY and CDR2 SMNVEV (reference sequence).